These 6 T cell receptor beta chains were sequenced from one sample in a study of T cells in Graves' hyperthyroidism and ophthalmopathy. Amplified regions were TCR beta CDR3 sequences from RNA transcripts. In the first-round RT-PCR of the TCR CDR3, the HTBI primer set was used. TCRdb passed the multiplex PCR reads through MiXCR, listing each CDR3 protein once. The sample yields around 450,000 distinct CDR3 sequences, approximately 15% seen once. The sample consisted of blood. These receptors originate from a woman under 30 with Graves' hyperthyroidism.

This clonotype was counted many times. This rearrangement joins TRBV28 to TRBJ2-1, with 12 bases lining up with TRBD2. The CDR3 is made up of 15 amino acids. CDR1 is MDHEN, CDR2 SYDVKM, per germline. Unmatched junction bases numbered 5, after V lost 2 bases and J lost 9 bases. CDR3 region: CASSLTLGLAGEQFF. The CDR3 DNA reads as TGTGCCAGCAGTTTAACCCTGGGACTAGCGGGTGAGCAGTTCTTC.

As to this clonotype: No conserved phenylalanine or tryptophan ends this CDR3, so it is likely a read error. The chain recombines TRBV18 with TRBJ2-5, with no clear D. Germline V gives CDR1 KGHSH, CDR2 LQKENI. This CDR3 region has 14 residues. The ends were cut back, 1 base at V and 5 bases at J, with 11 bases in the middle. The CDR3 DNA reads as TGTGCCAGCTCACCACTAAGTAGCAAGGAGACCCAGTACCTC. It yields the protein CASSPLSSKETQYL.

This rearrangement joins TRBV9 to TRBJ2-7; D remains ambiguous. The V end lost 8 bases, the J end lost 4 bases, and 13 bases lay between the germline ends. This CDR3 contains 12 residues. The germline V gene has CDR1 SGDLS and CDR2 YYNGEE. In nucleotides, the CDR3 is TGTGCCAGAAGAGAGGATTTTTACGAGCAGTACTTC. Its translation is CARREDFYEQYF.

This chain connects TRBV19 to TRBJ2-2, with D hard to call. Germline V lookup: CDR1 LNHDA, CDR2 SQIVND (reference sequence). V was pared by 6 bases and J by 1 base, with 6 bases between. This CDR3 region has 13 residues. In DNA, the CDR3 is TGTGCCAGTAGACTGGTGAACACCGGGGAGCTGTTTTTT. Translated: CASRLVNTGELFF.

This clonotype was picked up a small number of times. The CDR3 here is CASSLPTGLNLNYGYTF. As DNA, the CDR3 is TGTGCCAGCAGCTTGCCAACCGGGTTAAATTTGAACTATGGCTACACCTTC. This sequence joins TRBV7-9 and TRBJ1-2; D is unclear. The germline V and J ends were trimmed by 3 bases and 2 bases, with 19 bases remaining between them. The CDR3 loop spans 17 amino acids. Germline CDR1 SEHNR, CDR2 FQNEAQ (reference sequence).

Turning to this clonotype: A much larger clone sits a single nucleotide away, making a read error possible. This sequence joins TRBV7-6 and TRBJ1-1; weak D call: TRBD1 (6 bases). The CDR3 spans 16 residues. Germline CDR1 SGHVS, CDR2 FNYEAQ. Trimming stripped 5 bases from V and 1 base from J, with 17 bases between. CDR3 DNA: TGTGCCAGCAGCCTAAAGGGCAGGGGATGGAACACTGAAGCTTTCTTT. This gives the protein CASSLKGRGWNTEAFF.